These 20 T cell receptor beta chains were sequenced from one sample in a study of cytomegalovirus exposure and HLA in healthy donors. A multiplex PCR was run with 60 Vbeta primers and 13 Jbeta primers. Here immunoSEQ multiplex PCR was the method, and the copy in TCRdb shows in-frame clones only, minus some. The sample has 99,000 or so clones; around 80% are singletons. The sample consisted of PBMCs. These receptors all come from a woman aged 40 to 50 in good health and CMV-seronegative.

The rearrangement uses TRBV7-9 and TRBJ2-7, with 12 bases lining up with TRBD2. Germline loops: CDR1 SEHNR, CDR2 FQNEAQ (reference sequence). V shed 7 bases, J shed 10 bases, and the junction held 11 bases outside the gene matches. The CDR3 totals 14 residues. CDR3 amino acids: CASTGASTSGSQYF. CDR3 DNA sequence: TGTGCCAGCACCGGTGCCTCGACTAGCGGGAGTCAGTACTTC.

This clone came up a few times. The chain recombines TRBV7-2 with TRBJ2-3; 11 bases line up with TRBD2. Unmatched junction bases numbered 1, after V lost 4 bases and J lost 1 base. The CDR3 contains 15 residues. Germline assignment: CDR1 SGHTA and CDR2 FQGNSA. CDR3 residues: CASSSGLAGTDTQYF. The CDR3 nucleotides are TGTGCCAGCAGCTCGGGACTAGCGGGCACAGATACGCAGTATTTT. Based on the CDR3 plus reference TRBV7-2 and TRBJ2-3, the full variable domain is GAGVSQSPSNKVTEKGKDVELRCDPISGHTALYWYRQSLGQGLEFLIYFQGNSAPDKSGLPSDRFSAERTGGSVSTLTIQRTQQEDSAVYLCASSSGLAGTDTQYFGPGTRLTVL.

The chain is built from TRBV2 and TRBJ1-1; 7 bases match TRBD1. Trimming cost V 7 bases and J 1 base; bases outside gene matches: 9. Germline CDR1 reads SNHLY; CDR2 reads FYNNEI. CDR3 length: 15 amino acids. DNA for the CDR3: TGTGCCAGCACTATCCCGGGACAGCGGAACACTGAAGCTTTCTTT. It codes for CASTIPGQRNTEAFF.

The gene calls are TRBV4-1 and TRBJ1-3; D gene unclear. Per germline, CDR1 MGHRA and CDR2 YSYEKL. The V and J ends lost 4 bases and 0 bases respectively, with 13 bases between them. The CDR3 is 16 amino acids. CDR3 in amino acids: CASSRYPQLSGNTIYF. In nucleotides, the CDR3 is TGCGCCAGCAGCCGCTACCCACAGCTCTCTGGAAACACCATATATTTT.

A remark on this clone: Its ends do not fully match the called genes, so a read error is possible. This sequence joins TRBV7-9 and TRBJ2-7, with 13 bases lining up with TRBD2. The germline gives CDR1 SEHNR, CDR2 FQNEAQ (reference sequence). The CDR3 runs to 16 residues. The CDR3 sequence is CSSSSGGLAGIYEQYF. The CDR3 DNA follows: TGTTCCAGCAGCTCCGGGGGACTAGCGGGGATATACGAGCAGTACTTC.

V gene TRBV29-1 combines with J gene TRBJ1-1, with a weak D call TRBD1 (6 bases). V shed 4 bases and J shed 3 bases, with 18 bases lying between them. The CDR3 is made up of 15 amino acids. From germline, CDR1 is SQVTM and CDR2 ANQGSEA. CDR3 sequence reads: CSVGPPRGADTEAFF. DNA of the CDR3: TGCAGCGTTGGCCCCCCGCGGGGGGCGGACACTGAAGCTTTCTTT.

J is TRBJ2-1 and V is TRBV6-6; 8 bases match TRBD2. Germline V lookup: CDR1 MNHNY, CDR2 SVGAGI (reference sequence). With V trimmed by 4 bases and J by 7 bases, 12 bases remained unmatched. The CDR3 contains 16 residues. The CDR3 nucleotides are TGTGCCAGCAGTTCCACTCGGGCGGGAGGAACAAATGAGCAGTTCTTC. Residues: CASSSTRAGGTNEQFF.

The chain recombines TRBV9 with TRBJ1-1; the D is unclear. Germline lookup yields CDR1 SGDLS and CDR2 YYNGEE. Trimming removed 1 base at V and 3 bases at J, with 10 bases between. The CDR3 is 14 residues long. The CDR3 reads CASSVHGEDTEAFF. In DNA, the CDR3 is TGTGCCAGCAGCGTACACGGGGAGGACACTGAAGCTTTCTTT. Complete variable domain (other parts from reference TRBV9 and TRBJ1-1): DSGVTQTPKHLITATGQRVTLRCSPRSGDLSVYWYQQSLDQGLQFLIQYYNGEERAKGNILERFSAQQFPDLHSELNLSSLELGDSALYFCASSVHGEDTEAFFGQGTRLTVV.

The CDR3 spells CASSPGQGHETQYF. CDR3 DNA sequence: TGTGCCAGCTCACCAGGACAGGGCCACGAGACCCAGTACTTC. This rearrangement joins TRBV18 to TRBJ2-5; the match to TRBD1 covers 8 bases. Germline trimming cut 2 bases from V and 5 bases from J; bases unmatched to any gene: 4. The CDR3 has 14 residues. The germline CDR1 and CDR2 sequences are KGHSH and LQKENI.

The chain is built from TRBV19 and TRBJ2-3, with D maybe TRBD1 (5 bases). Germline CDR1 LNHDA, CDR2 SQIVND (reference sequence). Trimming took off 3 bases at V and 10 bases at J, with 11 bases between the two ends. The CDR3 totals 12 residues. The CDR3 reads CASSISDNAQYF. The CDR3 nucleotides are TGTGCCAGTAGTATTTCGGACAATGCGCAGTATTTT. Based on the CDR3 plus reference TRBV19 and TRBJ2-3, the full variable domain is DGGITQSPKYLFRKEGQNVTLSCEQNLNHDAMYWYRQDPGQGLRLIYYSQIVNDFQKGDIAEGYSVSREKKESFPLTVTSAQKNPTAFYLCASSISDNAQYFGPGTRLTVL.

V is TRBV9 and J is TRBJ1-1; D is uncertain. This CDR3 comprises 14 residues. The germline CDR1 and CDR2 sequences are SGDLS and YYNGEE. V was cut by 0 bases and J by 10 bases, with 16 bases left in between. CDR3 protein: CASSVEVERSRAFF. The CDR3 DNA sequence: TGTGCCAGCAGCGTAGAGGTAGAGAGGTCGAGAGCTTTCTTT. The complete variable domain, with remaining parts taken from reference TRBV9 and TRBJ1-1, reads DSGVTQTPKHLITATGQRVTLRCSPRSGDLSVYWYQQSLDQGLQFLIQYYNGEERAKGNILERFSAQQFPDLHSELNLSSLELGDSALYFCASSVEVERSRAFFGQGTRLTVV.

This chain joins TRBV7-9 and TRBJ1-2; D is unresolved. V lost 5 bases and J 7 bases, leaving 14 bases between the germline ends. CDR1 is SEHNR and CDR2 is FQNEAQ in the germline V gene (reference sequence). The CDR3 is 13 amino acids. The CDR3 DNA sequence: TGTGCCAGCAGCCAGGACGGGGTGGGTGGCTACACCTTC. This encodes CASSQDGVGGYTF.

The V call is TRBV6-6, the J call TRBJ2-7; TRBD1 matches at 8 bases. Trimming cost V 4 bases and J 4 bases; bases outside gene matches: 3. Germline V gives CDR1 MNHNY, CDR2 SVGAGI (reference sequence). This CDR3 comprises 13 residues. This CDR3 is CASSFRGPYEQYF. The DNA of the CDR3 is TGTGCCAGCAGTTTCAGGGGGCCATACGAGCAGTACTTC.

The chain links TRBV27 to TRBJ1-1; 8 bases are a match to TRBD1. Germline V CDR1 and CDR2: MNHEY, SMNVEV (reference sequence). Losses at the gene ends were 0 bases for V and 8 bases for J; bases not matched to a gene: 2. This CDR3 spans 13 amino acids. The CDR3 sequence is CASSLSRDREAFF. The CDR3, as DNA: TGTGCCAGCAGTTTATCACGGGACAGGGAAGCTTTCTTT.

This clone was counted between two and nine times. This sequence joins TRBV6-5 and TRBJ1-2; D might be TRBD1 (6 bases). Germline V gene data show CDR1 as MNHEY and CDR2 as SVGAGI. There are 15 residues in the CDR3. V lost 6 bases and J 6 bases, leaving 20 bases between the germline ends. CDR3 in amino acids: CASSPVTGQIHGYTF. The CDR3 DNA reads TGTGCCAGCAGCCCCGTGACAGGCCAGATCCATGGCTACACCTTC.

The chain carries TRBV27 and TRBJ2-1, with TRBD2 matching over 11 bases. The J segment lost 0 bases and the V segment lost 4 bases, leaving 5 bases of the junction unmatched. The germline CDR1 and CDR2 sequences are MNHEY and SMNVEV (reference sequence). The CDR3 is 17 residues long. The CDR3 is CASSSRLAGHSYNEQFF. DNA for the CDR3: TGTGCCAGCAGTTCCCGACTAGCGGGACACTCCTACAATGAGCAGTTCTTC.

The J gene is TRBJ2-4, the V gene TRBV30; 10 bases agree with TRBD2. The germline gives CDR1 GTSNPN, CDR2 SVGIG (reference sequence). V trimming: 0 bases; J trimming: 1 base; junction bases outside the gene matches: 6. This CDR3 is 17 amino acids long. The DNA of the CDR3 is TGTGCCTGGAGTGTACGGAGTAGCGGGAGGGCCAAAAACATTCAGTACTTC. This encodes CAWSVRSSGRAKNIQYF.

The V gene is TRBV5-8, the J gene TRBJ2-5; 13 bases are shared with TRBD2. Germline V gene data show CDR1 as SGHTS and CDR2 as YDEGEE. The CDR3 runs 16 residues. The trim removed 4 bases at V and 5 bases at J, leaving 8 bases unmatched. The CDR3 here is CASSPRTSGGGETQYF. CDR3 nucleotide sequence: TGTGCCAGCAGCCCCCGGACTAGCGGGGGAGGGGAGACCCAGTACTTC.

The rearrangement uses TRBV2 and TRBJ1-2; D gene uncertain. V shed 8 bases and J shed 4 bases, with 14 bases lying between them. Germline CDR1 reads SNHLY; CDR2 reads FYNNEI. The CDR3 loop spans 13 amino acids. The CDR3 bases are TGTGCCAGCGACCACCGGGTCCTCTATGGCTACACCTTC. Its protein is CASDHRVLYGYTF.

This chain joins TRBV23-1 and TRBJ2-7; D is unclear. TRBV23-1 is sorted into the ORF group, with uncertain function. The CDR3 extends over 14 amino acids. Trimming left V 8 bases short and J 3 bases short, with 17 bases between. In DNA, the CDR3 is TGCGCCAGCGCCCAGCGCTACTACTTCTACGAGCAGTACTTC. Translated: CASAQRYYFYEQYF.